This is a list of T cell receptor beta chains from one sample in a study of CD8 T cells in ankylosing spondylitis. A single record per CDR3 protein comes from TCRdb applying MiXCR to the 5' RACE reads. The table records over 100,000 distinct CDR3 sequences, 7% of them present only once. Sequenced: blood, either unsorted or a sorted T cell fraction (not recorded which). The receptors originated from a male donor with ankylosing spondylitis or in good health (not recorded which). Both conserved end residues are part of each CDR3. A D gene is named only where the DNA matches it firmly. Not all rows give a size; the values are once, few, many and, for expanded clones, a class.

v_gene	j_gene	abundance	d_gene	CDR3aa	CDR3nt
TRBV20-1	TRBJ1-1	many	TRBD1	CSAVTGVNTEAFF	TGCAGTGCTGTTACAGGGGTGAACACTGAAGCTTTCTTT
TRBV3-1	TRBJ1-1	many	.	CASSQEVSGVTEAFF	TGTGCCAGCAGCCAAGAAGTTTCTGGAGTTACTGAAGCTTTCTTT
TRBV6-1	TRBJ2-7	.	.	CASSIRDPRYEQYF	TGTGCCAGCAGCATAAGGGACCCGCGCTACGAGCAGTACTTC
TRBV6-1	TRBJ1-2	many	TRBD1	CASRIERDRGLGYTF	TGTGCCAGCAGAATCGAGAGGGACAGGGGGCTTGGCTACACCTTC
TRBV24-1	TRBJ2-2	many	TRBD2	CATSGSGGPNTGELFF	TGTGCCACCAGTGGTAGCGGGGGACCGAACACCGGGGAGCTGTTTTTT
TRBV20-1	TRBJ2-3	many	TRBD2	CSAREGTSGGTDTQYF	TGCAGTGCTAGAGAGGGGACTAGCGGGGGCACAGATACGCAGTATTTT
TRBV19	TRBJ1-2	many	.	CASRALLGEAYGYTF	TGTGCCAGTAGGGCCCTCTTGGGTGAGGCCTATGGCTACACCTTC
TRBV5-1	TRBJ2-2	many	.	CASSLTQGGTGELFF	TGCGCCAGCAGCTTGACCCAGGGGGGAACCGGGGAGCTGTTTTTT
TRBV5-8	TRBJ1-2	many	.	CASRIGTGGHTF	TGTGCCAGCAGAATCGGGACCGGGGGACACACCTTC
TRBV20-1	TRBJ1-2	many	.	CSARDLQRGYTF	TGCAGTGCTAGAGATCTACAGAGGGGCTACACCTTC
TRBV9	TRBJ2-7	many	.	CASSDPRDVEQYF	TGTGCCAGCAGCGACCCTAGGGACGTAGAGCAGTACTTC
TRBV30	TRBJ2-7	.	.	CAWSASYEQYF	TGTGCCTGGAGTGCCTCCTACGAGCAGTACTTC
TRBV3-1	TRBJ2-2	many	.	CASSRYYGVVNTGELFF	TGTGCCAGCAGCCGCTATTACGGGGTGGTGAACACCGGGGAGCTGTTTTTT
TRBV28	TRBJ2-7	many	.	CASTPGGLKYEQYF	TGTGCCAGCACCCCCGGGGGGCTAAAATACGAGCAGTACTTC
TRBV7-3	TRBJ2-3	many	TRBD1	CASSATGGPDTQYF	TGTGCCAGCAGCGCTACAGGGGGCCCAGATACGCAGTATTTT
TRBV19	TRBJ1-4	few	TRBD1	CASSAPHRGEGEKLFF	TGTGCCAGTAGTGCCCCTCACAGGGGCGAAGGTGAAAAACTGTTTTTT
TRBV30	TRBJ1-5	few	.	CAWSPLQNQPQHF	TGTGCCTGGAGTCCCCTGCAGAATCAGCCCCAGCATTTT
TRBV12-3/TRBV12-4	TRBJ2-6	many	.	CASSLLRATELSGANVLTF	TGTGCCAGCAGTTTACTTAGGGCGACCGAACTCTCTGGGGCCAACGTCCTGACTTTC
TRBV7-9	TRBJ2-3	many	.	CASSLDVRGDTQYF	TGTGCCAGCAGCTTAGACGTGCGGGGAGATACGCAGTATTTT
TRBV29-1	TRBJ2-7	many	TRBD2	CSVKASGSYEQYF	TGCAGCGTTAAGGCTAGCGGGAGCTACGAGCAGTACTTC
TRBV5-6	TRBJ2-1	many	.	CASSLVLEREQFF	TGTGCCAGCAGCTTGGTTCTGGAGCGTGAGCAGTTCTTC
TRBV3-1	TRBJ2-7	many	TRBD2	CASSLLAASYEQYF	TGTGCCAGCAGCCTCCTAGCGGCCTCCTACGAGCAGTACTTC
TRBV4-2	TRBJ2-1	.	.	CASSQIGRTSYNEQFF	TGTGCCAGCAGCCAGATCGGACGGACCTCCTACAATGAGCAGTTCTTC
TRBV27	TRBJ2-7	many	.	CASSFFAGDSQYEQYF	TGTGCCAGCAGTTTTTTTGCGGGGGACAGTCAATACGAGCAGTACTTC
TRBV11-2	TRBJ2-1	many	TRBD2	CASSGLRAGACFF	TGTGCCAGCAGCGGACTGAGGGCGGGAGCTTGTTTCTTC
TRBV12-3/TRBV12-4	TRBJ2-7	many	.	CASSPWRGEQYF	TGTGCCAGCAGTCCCTGGCGAGGCGAGCAGTACTTC
TRBV12-3/TRBV12-4	TRBJ2-7	many	.	CASSLADGSYEQYF	TGTGCCAGCAGTTTAGCGGACGGCTCCTACGAGCAGTACTTC
TRBV20-1	TRBJ1-3	many	.	CSGQAQGTGNTIYF	TGCAGTGGCCAAGCCCAGGGTACTGGAAACACCATATATTTT
TRBV5-1	TRBJ1-5	many	.	CASSLGDVSNQPQHF	TGCGCCAGCAGCTTGGGTGATGTTAGCAATCAGCCCCAGCATTTT
TRBV6-4	TRBJ2-7	.	TRBD1	CACSPPGQGLLRGSYEQYF	TGTGCCTGCAGTCCGCCGGGACAGGGGCTGTTGAGGGGCTCCTACGAGCAGTACTTC
TRBV5-1	TRBJ1-1	many	TRBD1	CASSPQGDRTAGNTEAFF	TGCGCCAGCAGCCCCCAAGGGGACAGGACAGCCGGGAACACTGAAGCTTTCTTT
TRBV5-1	TRBJ1-2	many	TRBD1	CASSIGQGSFYGYTF	TGCGCCAGCAGCATAGGACAGGGGAGTTTCTATGGCTACACCTTC
TRBV7-2	TRBJ2-3	many	TRBD2	CASSFLAGEDTQYF	TGTGCCAGCAGCTTCCTAGCGGGAGAGGATACGCAGTATTTT
TRBV7-9	TRBJ2-5	many	.	CASSLYRGHPYQETQYF	TGTGCCAGCAGCTTATATCGGGGACACCCGTACCAAGAGACCCAGTACTTC
TRBV10-3	TRBJ2-1	many	.	CAISEQSGYNEQFF	TGTGCCATCAGTGAGCAGTCGGGATACAATGAGCAGTTCTTC
TRBV4-3	TRBJ2-3	many	TRBD1	CASSQNPGQGADTQYF	TGCGCCAGCAGCCAAAACCCGGGACAGGGGGCAGATACGCAGTATTTT
TRBV20-1	TRBJ1-6	many	TRBD1	CSAREREQGNSPLHF	TGCAGTGCTAGAGAAAGGGAACAGGGGAATTCACCCCTCCACTTT
TRBV11-2	TRBJ2-2	.	TRBD2	CASSLVSGAGKNGGELFF	TGTGCCAGCAGCTTAGTCAGCGGGGCAGGGAAAAATGGCGGGGAGCTGTTTTTT
TRBV20-1	TRBJ2-2	many	.	CSAKKYITGELFF	TGCAGTGCTAAAAAATATATCACCGGGGAGCTGTTTTTT
TRBV24-1	TRBJ2-3	.	.	CATSDQVTSTDTQYF	TGTGCCACCAGTGACCAGGTGACTAGCACAGATACGCAGTATTTT
TRBV7-2	TRBJ1-2	few	TRBD1	CASSLLGQGYGYTF	TGTGCCAGCAGCTTACTCGGACAGGGCTATGGCTACACCTTC